The clone carrying this TCR beta chain appeared many times. The data stem from a study of breast tumors, draining lymph nodes, adjacent tissues. The CDR3 length is 15 residues. The germline CDR1 and CDR2 sequences are SNHLY and FYNNEI. V lost 7 bases and J lost 4; bases outside the gene matches: 9. TCRdb passed the multiplex PCR reads through MiXCR, listing each CDR3 protein once. The sample has about 180,000 distinct CDR3 sequences; 33% are singletons. The lymph nodes were axillary draining lymph nodes from breast cancer patients. This sequence joins TRBV2 and TRBJ2-5, with 10 bases aligning to TRBD2. Sequencing was done on a sample of axillary lymph node tissue. The clonotype originates from a female donor with breast cancer. Some clones in this sample may be carry-over from other donors' samples. CDR3 in amino acids: CASTWALAGRETQYF. In nucleotides, the CDR3 is TGTGCCAGCACCTGGGCACTAGCGGGGCGAGAGACCCAGTACTTC. Full variable domain (outside the CDR3, taken from reference TRBV2 and TRBJ2-5): EPEVTQTPSHQVTQMGQEVILRCVPISNHLYFYWYRQILGQKVEFLVSFYNNEISEKSEIFDDQFSVERPDGSNFTLKIRSTKLEDSAMYFCASTWALAGRETQYFGPGTRLLVL.